This is a list of T cell receptor beta chains from one sample in a study of cytomegalovirus exposure and HLA in healthy donors. The assay was immunoSEQ multiplex PCR, and TCRdb's table has in-frame clones only and misses some. The table lists approximately 200,000 clones. Source material: PBMCs. The source of these receptors is a boy aged 10-17 years in good health and CMV-seronegative. CDR3s include the opening cysteine and the closing phenylalanine or tryptophan. The D gene is left open where the match is weak.

TRBV2,NA,TRBJ2-7,CASKGDPLRSGNYEQYF,TGTGCCAGCAAGGGGGACCCACTCCGTTCGGGTAACTACGAGCAGTACTTC
TRBV5-6,TRBD1,TRBJ2-1,CASSNLRDSYNEQFF,TGTGCCAGCAGCAACCTTCGGGACAGTTACAATGAGCAGTTCTTC
TRBV28,TRBD1,TRBJ2-7,CASSPDRVVYEQYF,TGTGCCAGCAGTCCAGACAGGGTGGTCTACGAGCAGTACTTC
TRBV4-1,TRBD1,TRBJ1-2,CASSQFGDRWDGYTF,TGCGCCAGCAGCCAATTCGGGGACAGGTGGGACGGCTACACCTTC
TRBV25-1,NA,TRBJ1-5,CASSAPGEDQPQHF,TGTGCCAGCAGTGCCCCAGGGGAAGATCAGCCCCAGCATTTT
TRBV15,NA,TRBJ2-1,CATSRGPLGGNEQFF,TGTGCCACCAGCAGAGGCCCCCTAGGGGGAAACGAGCAGTTCTTC
TRBV5-4,NA,TRBJ1-5,CASSFPNQPQHF,TGTGCCAGCAGCTTTCCTAATCAGCCCCAGCATTTT
TRBV20-1,NA,TRBJ2-5,CSARFRETQYF,TGCAGTGCTAGGTTCCGGGAGACCCAGTACTTC
TRBV5-1,TRBD2,TRBJ2-3,CASSSTPSGGAGDTQYF,TGCGCCAGCAGCTCGACACCTAGCGGGGGGGCGGGAGATACGCAGTATTTT
TRBV7-9,TRBD1,TRBJ1-2,CASSQSGVGRRGHYGYTF,TGTGCCAGCAGCCAATCCGGGGTCGGGAGAAGGGGGCATTATGGCTACACCTTC
TRBV4-2,TRBD1,TRBJ2-3,CASSQDLGTGGNLRDTQYF,TGTGCCAGCAGCCAAGACCTCGGGACAGGGGGCAATTTGAGGGATACGCAGTATTTT
TRBV5-1,TRBD2,TRBJ2-3,CASSPSGGGKKDTQYF,TGCGCCAGCAGCCCCAGCGGGGGGGGCAAGAAAGATACGCAGTATTTT
TRBV6-5,NA,TRBJ1-2,CASSYDREANYGYTF,TGTGCCAGCAGTTACGATAGGGAGGCTAACTATGGCTACACCTTC
TRBV6-5,NA,TRBJ2-7,CASSYSAGGYEQYF,TGTGCCAGCAGTTACTCTGCAGGGGGGTACGAGCAGTACTTC
TRBV19,NA,TRBJ2-3,CASSSSLWGHSTDTQYF,TGTGCCAGTAGTAGTTCTCTCTGGGGGCATAGCACAGATACGCAGTATTTT
TRBV4-1,NA,TRBJ2-7,CASSQAAVTYEQYF,TGCGCCAGCAGCCAAGCGGCGGTAACCTACGAGCAGTACTTC
TRBV6-5,TRBD2,TRBJ2-1,CASALGRGGHNEQFF,TGTGCCAGCGCCCTGGGGCGGGGGGGCCACAATGAGCAGTTCTTC
TRBV9,NA,TRBJ2-2,CASSVAGTGPNTGELFF,TGTGCCAGCAGCGTAGCTGGTACAGGCCCGAACACCGGGGAGCTGTTTTTT
TRBV7-2,TRBD2,TRBJ2-4,CASRAGGGAKNIQYF,TGTGCCAGCAGGGCTGGGGGGGGTGCCAAAAACATTCAGTACTTC
TRBV30,TRBD1,TRBJ1-1,CAWSGQGYTEAFF,TGTGCCTGGAGTGGACAGGGCTACACTGAAGCTTTCTTT
TRBV11-2,NA,TRBJ1-3,CASSSPQTGNTIYF,TGTGCCAGCAGCTCACCTCAGACTGGAAACACCATATATTTT
TRBV12-5,NA,TRBJ1-2,CASALSAPGGYTF,TGTGCTAGTGCCCTATCGGCCCCGGGAGGCTACACCTTC
TRBV12-5,NA,TRBJ2-4,CASGLASWGRMDIQYF,TGTGCTAGTGGTTTGGCCTCGTGGGGCAGGATGGACATTCAGTACTTC
TRBV12-5,TRBD1,TRBJ2-6,CASGQTGGANVLTF,TGTGCTAGTGGTCAGACAGGGGGTGCCAACGTCCTGACTTTC
TRBV27,TRBD1,TRBJ2-7,CASSLQGAGEQYF,TGTGCCAGCAGTTTACAGGGGGCGGGCGAGCAGTACTTC
TRBV11-2,NA,TRBJ2-7,CASSFPSGSTVISYEQYF,TGTGCCAGCAGCTTTCCAAGCGGATCTACCGTAATTTCCTACGAGCAGTACTTC
TRBV5-1,TRBD2,TRBJ2-3,CASRLARADTQYF,TGCGCCAGCAGACTAGCGAGGGCAGATACGCAGTATTTT
TRBV27,NA,TRBJ2-1,CASSFSAYNEQFF,TGTGCCAGCAGTTTCTCAGCGTACAATGAGCAGTTCTTC
TRBV4-2,TRBD1,TRBJ2-5,CASSQVWQGAGETQYF,TGTGCCAGCAGCCAAGTATGGCAGGGGGCGGGAGAGACCCAGTACTTC
TRBV10-3,TRBD1,TRBJ2-7,CAAGQGAGEQYF,TGTGCCGCCGGACAGGGGGCAGGCGAGCAGTACTTC
TRBV4-2,TRBD2,TRBJ2-4,CASSHSGLAGGRYTKNIQYF,TGTGCCAGCAGCCACTCGGGACTAGCGGGGGGCCGCTATACCAAAAACATTCAGTACTTC
TRBV30,TRBD1,TRBJ2-7,CAGGQGASEQYF,TGTGCCGGGGGACAGGGGGCGAGCGAGCAGTACTTC
TRBV28,TRBD1,TRBJ1-4,CASSSGEQGVVNEKLFF,TGTGCCAGCAGTTCCGGGGAACAGGGGGTCGTCAATGAAAAACTGTTTTTT
TRBV29-1,NA,TRBJ1-2,CSVVVERNYGYTF,TGCAGCGTTGTGGTGGAGAGGAACTATGGCTACACCTTC
TRBV5-1,TRBD2,TRBJ2-1,CASSLVLAGVNEQFF,TGCGCCAGCAGCTTGGTCCTAGCGGGGGTGAATGAGCAGTTCTTC
TRBV19,TRBD2,TRBJ2-5,CASSGLAGQETQYF,TGTGCCAGTAGTGGACTAGCGGGCCAAGAGACCCAGTACTTC
TRBV11-3,TRBD2,TRBJ2-3,CASSLERTSGGADTQYF,TGTGCCAGCAGCTTAGAGCGGACTAGCGGGGGGGCAGATACGCAGTATTTT
TRBV5-1,TRBD1,TRBJ2-7,CASSPPGQGVLSSYEQYF,TGCGCCAGCAGTCCGCCGGGACAGGGGGTTCTTAGCTCCTACGAGCAGTACTTC
TRBV6-4,NA,TRBJ1-2,CASSALPGGGNGYTF,TGTGCCAGCAGTGCTCTCCCCGGGGGAGGGAATGGCTACACCTTC
TRBV7-3,NA,TRBJ1-1,CASSLGGGTEAFF,TGTGCCAGCAGCTTAGGTGGAGGCACTGAAGCTTTCTTT
TRBV30,NA,TRBJ1-1,CAWRAIYRENTEAFF,TGTGCCTGGAGAGCAATATACCGGGAAAACACTGAAGCTTTCTTT
TRBV28,NA,TRBJ1-2,CASSPRVIYGYTF,TGTGCCAGCAGCCCCAGGGTCATCTATGGCTACACCTTC
TRBV6-5,NA,TRBJ2-5,CASSSSGRGKTQYF,TGTGCCAGCAGCTCGTCCGGCAGGGGAAAGACCCAGTACTTC
TRBV28,TRBD1,TRBJ1-5,CASSFAGGGQPQHF,TGTGCCAGCAGTTTCGCAGGGGGCGGTCAGCCCCAGCATTTT
TRBV5-4,TRBD1,TRBJ1-2,CASSQGDSIYGYTF,TGTGCCAGCAGCCAGGGGGACAGCATCTATGGCTACACCTTT
TRBV6-5,TRBD1,TRBJ1-6,CASSLGQGPNNSPLHF,TGTGCCAGCAGTTTGGGACAGGGTCCCAATAATTCACCCCTCCACTTT
TRBV18,TRBD2,TRBJ2-1,CASSLWTSGSGEAEQFF,TGTGCCAGCTCACTCTGGACTAGCGGATCCGGAGAGGCTGAGCAGTTCTTC
TRBV7-6,NA,TRBJ2-1,CASSSIPGSEQFF,TGTGCCAGCAGCTCCATCCCGGGTTCTGAGCAGTTCTTC
TRBV7-3,TRBD1,TRBJ2-2,CASSSTRDRANTGELFF,TGTGCCAGCAGCTCAACCCGGGACAGAGCGAACACCGGGGAGCTGTTTTTT
TRBV18,TRBD1,TRBJ1-1,CASSQQGQNTEAFF,TGTGCCAGCTCACAACAGGGGCAGAACACTGAAGCTTTCTTT
TRBV4-1,NA,TRBJ2-1,CASRREPGMTNEQFF,TGCGCCAGCAGGCGGGAACCAGGGATGACTAATGAGCAGTTCTTC